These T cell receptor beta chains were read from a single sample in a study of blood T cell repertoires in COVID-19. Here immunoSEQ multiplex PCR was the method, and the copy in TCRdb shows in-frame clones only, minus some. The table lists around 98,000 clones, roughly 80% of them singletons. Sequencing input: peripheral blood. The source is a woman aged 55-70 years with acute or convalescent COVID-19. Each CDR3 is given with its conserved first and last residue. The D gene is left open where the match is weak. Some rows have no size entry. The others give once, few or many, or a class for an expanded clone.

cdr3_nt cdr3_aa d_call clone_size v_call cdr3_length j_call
TGTGCCAGCAGCTTAGGCCCGGGACTCCAAGAGACCCAGTACTTC CASSLGPGLQETQYF . many TRBV11-2 15 TRBJ2-5
TGTGCCAGCAGTTTCGGGATAAACAATGAGCAGTTCTTC CASSFGINNEQFF . . TRBV27 13 TRBJ2-1
TGTGCCAGCAGCTCAGGGATTGCGGAGACCCAGTACTTC CASSSGIAETQYF . . TRBV14 13 TRBJ2-5
TGTGCCAGCAGCCAAGAACAGGGCCCCTACGAGCAGTACTTC CASSQEQGPYEQYF . . TRBV3-1/TRBV3-2 14 TRBJ2-7
TGTGCCAGCAGTTTAGGGGGACAGCTCCTTCTTAATTCACCCCTCCACTTT CASSLGGQLLLNSPLHF TRBD1 once TRBV28 17 TRBJ1-6
TGTGCCACCAGCTTGACAGATCAGCCCCAGCATTTT CATSLTDQPQHF . . TRBV15 12 TRBJ1-5
TGTGCCTGGAGTCAGGGGGCTGGCAATCAGCCCCAGCATTTT CAWSQGAGNQPQHF TRBD1 . TRBV30 14 TRBJ1-5
TGTGCCAGCAGCCGACTACTAGCGGGGAGCATTGAGACCCAGTACTTC CASSRLLAGSIETQYF TRBD2 once TRBV4-2 16 TRBJ2-5
TGTGCCAGCAGCCAAGATACAGGAACGAACTATGGCTACACCTTC CASSQDTGTNYGYTF . few TRBV4-2 15 TRBJ1-2
TGCAGCACGACTACAGGGTTTGATCAGCCCCAGCATTTT CSTTTGFDQPQHF . . TRBV29-1 13 TRBJ1-5
TGTGCCATCAGTGACGCGGGGATCACAGATACGCAGTATTTT CAISDAGITDTQYF . . TRBV10-3 14 TRBJ2-3
TGTGCCAGCAGCGCCTCGGGACAGGGGGGTTCACCCCTCCACTTT CASSASGQGGSPLHF TRBD1 . TRBV9 15 TRBJ1-6
TGTGCCACCAGTGATTTCCCATCCACATACGAGCAGTACTTC CATSDFPSTYEQYF . many TRBV24-1 14 TRBJ2-7
TGCGCCAGCAGGGGCCCCTATGGCTACACCTTC CASRGPYGYTF . . TRBV4-1 11 TRBJ1-2
TGTGCCAGCAACGAGTGGGGACTAGCGAACAATGAGCAGTTCTTC CASNEWGLANNEQFF TRBD2 . TRBV7-9 15 TRBJ2-1
TGTGCCAGTAGTATAGGCGTCAGGGCCCTGAACACTGAAGCTTTCTTT CASSIGVRALNTEAFF . . TRBV19 16 TRBJ1-1
TGCGCCAGTTGCGACAGGGGTGGCCAAGAGACCCAGTACTTC CASCDRGGQETQYF TRBD1 few TRBV23-1 14 TRBJ2-5
TGTGCCAGCAGCTTAATACAGGGGGCATTTGGCTACACCTTC CASSLIQGAFGYTF TRBD1 . TRBV7-2 14 TRBJ1-2
TGTGCCAGTAGACAGGCTTTAAATGAAAAACTGTTTTTT CASRQALNEKLFF . . TRBV19 13 TRBJ1-4
TGTGCCTGCCTAGCGGGGGGGCCCTTTAGTGAGCAGTTCTTC CACLAGGPFSEQFF TRBD2 . TRBV30 14 TRBJ2-1
TGTGCCTGGACCGGGACAGGGGCGGGGAACACTGAAGCTTTCTTT CAWTGTGAGNTEAFF TRBD1 . TRBV30 15 TRBJ1-1
TGTGCCAGCAGCGTAGGCAACAGGGGTCCTAACTATGGCTACACCTTC CASSVGNRGPNYGYTF TRBD1 . TRBV9 16 TRBJ1-2
TGTGCCAGCTCACCGAGGGCAACTAATGAAAAACTGTTTTTT CASSPRATNEKLFF . . TRBV18 14 TRBJ1-4
TGTGCCAGCAGTTCCCCCACCGGGACAGGCCGCGCTTTCTTT CASSSPTGTGRAFF TRBD1 . TRBV28 14 TRBJ1-1
TGTGCCACCAGGCAGGGAAGCAGCTACGAGCAGTACTTC CATRQGSSYEQYF . . TRBV24-1 13 TRBJ2-7
TGTGCCAGTAGTATCGGAGGGGGCCTATCTTCACCCCTCCACTTT CASSIGGGLSSPLHF TRBD1 . TRBV19 15 TRBJ1-6
TGTGCCAGCAGTGAAAAACAGAACACTGAAGCTTTCTTT CASSEKQNTEAFF . . TRBV6-1 13 TRBJ1-1
TGTGCCAGCAGTTACGGGGACAGGGCGTACCAAGAGACCCAGTACTTC CASSYGDRAYQETQYF TRBD1 . TRBV6-2/TRBV6-3 16 TRBJ2-5
TGTGCCTGGAGTGTATCCTTGAACACTGAAGCTTTCTTT CAWSVSLNTEAFF . . TRBV30 13 TRBJ1-1
TGTGCCAGCAGCTTAAAAGGAGGGCCCTATAGCAATCAGCCCCAGCATTTT CASSLKGGPYSNQPQHF . . TRBV7-2 17 TRBJ1-5
TGTGCCAGCAGCTGCCGGGGACAGTCTAACTATGGCTACACCTTC CASSCRGQSNYGYTF . . TRBV21-1 15 TRBJ1-2
TGTGCCATCAGTGACAAGGGGGCATCCTACAATGAGCAGTTCTTC CAISDKGASYNEQFF TRBD1 few TRBV10-3 15 TRBJ2-1
TGTGCCATCAGTGAGTCACTCCAGGGTTACACTGAAGCTTTCTTT CAISESLQGYTEAFF . . TRBV10-3 15 TRBJ1-1
TGCAGTGCTAGTCTCCCCGGGGAGCTGTTTTTT CSASLPGELFF . . TRBV20-1 11 TRBJ2-2
TGCAGTGCTAGTCTAGCGGGGGGGCGGGAGCAGTTCTTC CSASLAGGREQFF TRBD2 . TRBV20-1 13 TRBJ2-1
TGTGCCAGCAGTCGAGGAGGACTCTTCGAGGGCTATGGCTACACCTTC CASSRGGLFEGYGYTF . . TRBV6-6 16 TRBJ1-2
TGCGCCAGCAGCGACAGGGTGGGAACTGAAGCTTTCTTT CASSDRVGTEAFF TRBD1 few TRBV5-1 13 TRBJ1-1
TGTGCCACGAGCGGGGGAGATTACAATGAGCAGTTCTTC CATSGGDYNEQFF TRBD2 . TRBV10-3 13 TRBJ2-1
TGTGCCAGCAGTCCCCACCCTAGACAGGGACTTCGGGGTGGCTACACCTTC CASSPHPRQGLRGGYTF TRBD1 . TRBV27 17 TRBJ1-2
TGTGCCACACAAGGGGACAGGGCTCTCGCGGCAAATTCACCCCTCCACTTT CATQGDRALAANSPLHF TRBD1 . TRBV7-9 17 TRBJ1-6
TGTGCCAGCAGTCGACCCGGGACAGAGAACACTGAAGCTTTCTTT CASSRPGTENTEAFF TRBD1 . TRBV11-2 15 TRBJ1-1
TGTGCCAGCAGCCCTCGACTAGCTGAGGGCCAAGAGACCCAGTACTTC CASSPRLAEGQETQYF TRBD2 . TRBV7-2 16 TRBJ2-5
TGTGCCAGCTCAGTACAGGGAATTAGTGAGCAGTACTTC CASSVQGISEQYF . . TRBV18 13 TRBJ2-7
TGTGCCAGCAGCCAAGGGATCACCCGGGGGCCCCAGCATTTT CASSQGITRGPQHF . . TRBV3-1/TRBV3-2 14 TRBJ1-5
TGTGCCAGCAGCCCTGGACAGAGCAACTATGGCTACACCTTC CASSPGQSNYGYTF . . TRBV6-2/TRBV6-3 14 TRBJ1-2
TGTGCCAGCTCCCTAGATACAGGGGTCGGCCAGCCCCAGCATTTT CASSLDTGVGQPQHF TRBD1 . TRBV18 15 TRBJ1-5
TGTGCCAGCAGCGAATCGTCGCTCGGCAGGCCCACAGATACGCAGTATTTT CASSESSLGRPTDTQYF . . TRBV9 17 TRBJ2-3
TGTGCTAGAGAATCCGGGACAGGGGGTTCTAGGAATTCACCCCTCCACTTT CARESGTGGSRNSPLHF TRBD1 once TRBV12-5 17 TRBJ1-6
TGCGCCAGCAGTCGCTCTTGGACAGGCTATGGCTACACCTTC CASSRSWTGYGYTF TRBD1 . TRBV23-1 14 TRBJ1-2
TGTGCCAGCAGCTTACGGGGGTTGGATGGCTACACCTTC CASSLRGLDGYTF . . TRBV7-9 13 TRBJ1-2
TGTGCCACCAGTGATTCCCCGGCAGATACGCAGTATTTT CATSDSPADTQYF . . TRBV24-1 13 TRBJ2-3
TGTGCCACCCAGGACAGGGAACATCAGCCCCAGCATTTT CATQDREHQPQHF TRBD1 . TRBV19 13 TRBJ1-5
TGTGCCAGCAGTGAATTGAGGACTAGCGGGGGGGCGCGGGAGACCCAGTACTTC CASSELRTSGGARETQYF TRBD2 . TRBV6-1 18 TRBJ2-5
TGTGCCATGGGACAGGGGCTTAACACCGGGGAGCTGTTTTTT CAMGQGLNTGELFF TRBD1 . TRBV10-3 14 TRBJ2-2
TGTGCCAGCAGTGAATTGGAGGGCTACAATGAGCAGTTCTTC CASSELEGYNEQFF . . TRBV25-1 14 TRBJ2-1
TGTGCCAGCAGCGGGTCGGGACAGACCACTGAAGCTTTCTTT CASSGSGQTTEAFF TRBD1 . TRBV11-2 14 TRBJ1-1
TGCGCCAGCAGTGTTCAGAAATCGTCCTACGAGCAGTACTTC CASSVQKSSYEQYF . . TRBV10-2 14 TRBJ2-7
TGCGCCAGCACCTTGGACAGGCCGAACACCGGGGAGCTGTTTTTT CASTLDRPNTGELFF TRBD1 few TRBV5-1 15 TRBJ2-2
TGTGCCACCACTTTAGGGACAGGGGATGGCTACACCTTC CATTLGTGDGYTF TRBD1 . TRBV24-1 13 TRBJ1-2
TGTGCCTGGAGTAAGGGGAATCAGCCCCAGCATTTT CAWSKGNQPQHF . . TRBV30 12 TRBJ1-5